The source of this T cell receptor beta chain is a study of blood T cell repertoires in COVID-19. V was clipped by 3 bases and J by 7 bases, with 15 bases between them. This CDR3 has 14 amino acids. Germline assignment: CDR1 LNHNV and CDR2 YYDKDF (reference sequence). The protocol was immunoSEQ multiplex PCR, while the TCRdb copy is restricted to in-frame clones and leaves out a portion. The sample holds 320,000 or so clones, less than 85% seen once. Within the 2 weeks before study entry, each person in the exposed group met a COVID-19 case. The sequence came from a woman in her twenties or thirties who had been exposed to COVID-19. Sequenced input: PBMCs or T cells enriched from blood (not recorded which). This chain connects TRBV15 to TRBJ1-1; maybe TRBD1 (6 bases). The CDR3 DNA follows: TGTGCCACCAGCAGGGACAGAAAATTTTTTGAAGCTTTCTTT. Translating gives CATSRDRKFFEAFF.